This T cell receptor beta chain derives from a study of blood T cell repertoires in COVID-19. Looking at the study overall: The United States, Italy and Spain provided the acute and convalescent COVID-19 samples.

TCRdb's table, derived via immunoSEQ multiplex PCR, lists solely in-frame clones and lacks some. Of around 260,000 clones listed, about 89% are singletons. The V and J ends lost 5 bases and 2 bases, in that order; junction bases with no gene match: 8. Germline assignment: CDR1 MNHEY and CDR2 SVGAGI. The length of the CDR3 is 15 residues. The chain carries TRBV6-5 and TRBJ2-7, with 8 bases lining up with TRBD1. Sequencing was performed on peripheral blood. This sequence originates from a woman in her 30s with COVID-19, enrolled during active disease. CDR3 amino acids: CASSKRTGRTYEQYF. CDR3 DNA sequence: TGTGCCAGCAGTAAACGGACAGGGAGGACCTACGAGCAGTACTTC.